This is a list of T cell receptor beta chains from one sample in a study of CD8 T cells in ankylosing spondylitis. TCRdb reanalysed the 5' RACE reads using MiXCR and keeps one entry per CDR3 protein. This sample has 380,000 or so distinct CDR3 sequences; 20% to 25% occur once, and the top ten carry roughly 14%. Sequencing input: blood, either unsorted or a sorted T cell fraction (not recorded which). These receptors were collected from a male donor with ankylosing spondylitis or in good health (not recorded which). Each CDR3 is given with its conserved first and last residue. The order of the fields is D gene, V gene, clone size, J gene, CDR3 protein, CDR3 DNA. The D gene is left open where the match is weak. Size tells how often a clone was seen (once, few, many) or the class of an expanded clone, and some rows leave it out.

>NA|TRBV12-3/TRBV12-4|NA|TRBJ2-4
CASSRPPPRKLAKNIQYF
TGTGCCAGCAGTCGTCCCCCGCCGCGAAAACTAGCCAAAAACATTCAGTACTTC
>NA|TRBV12-1|few|TRBJ1-5
CASSSPRGRRQPQHF
TGTGCCAGCAGCTCTCCGCGGGGGCGAAGGCAGCCCCAGCATTTT
>TRBD1|TRBV12-3/TRBV12-4|NA|TRBJ1-2
CASSLRTGGDGYTF
TGTGCCAGCAGTCTACGGACAGGAGGGGATGGCTACACCTTC
>NA|TRBV15|few|TRBJ2-7
CATSAGSGAYEQYF
TGTGCCACCAGCGCGGGCTCAGGGGCCTACGAGCAGTACTTC
>NA|TRBV12-3/TRBV12-4|few|TRBJ2-7
CASSRPELDEQYF
TGTGCCAGCAGCCGACCTGAGCTCGACGAGCAGTACTTC
>NA|TRBV20-1|few|TRBJ2-1
CSARGVVSSYNEQFF
TGCAGTGCTAGAGGCGTCGTCAGCTCCTACAATGAGCAGTTCTTC
>NA|TRBV4-1|NA|TRBJ2-1
CASSPGGSGHLFF
TGCGCCAGCAGCCCGGGCGGGTCGGGGCATTTATTCTTC
>NA|TRBV10-3|NA|TRBJ2-7
CAILDSDSYEQYF
TGTGCCATACTGGACAGCGACTCCTACGAGCAGTACTTC
>NA|TRBV29-1|NA|TRBJ2-7
CSVGGNSYEQYF
TGCAGCGTTGGGGGGAACTCCTACGAGCAGTACTTC
>TRBD1|TRBV11-2|NA|TRBJ2-7
CASRPQGISYEQYF
TGTGCCAGCAGACCACAGGGGATCTCCTACGAGCAGTACTTC
>NA|TRBV12-3/TRBV12-4|NA|TRBJ1-2
CASSPPGGDVDYGYTF
TGTGCCAGCAGCCCCCCGGGGGGGGATGTGGACTATGGCTACACCTTC
>NA|TRBV6-6|NA|TRBJ2-7
CASSMGTYEQYF
TGTGCCAGCAGCATGGGAACGTACGAGCAGTACTTC
>NA|TRBV29-1|few|TRBJ1-4
CSVGLRAQGEKLFF
TGCAGCGTTGGTCTGCGGGCCCAAGGTGAAAAACTGTTTTTT
>NA|TRBV7-2|NA|TRBJ2-1
CASSPGFLYNEQFF
TGTGCCAGCAGCCCGGGGTTCCTTTACAATGAGCAGTTCTTC
>TRBD1|TRBV12-3/TRBV12-4|many|TRBJ2-7
CASNRGQTYEQYF
TGTGCCAGCAACCGGGGACAGACTTACGAGCAGTACTTC
>TRBD1|TRBV9|few|TRBJ2-7
CASAPGTGGHEQYF
TGTGCCAGCGCGCCCGGGACAGGGGGCCACGAGCAGTACTTC
>TRBD1|TRBV7-8|NA|TRBJ2-3
CASSLSSGTDNIESTDTQYF
TGTGCCAGCAGCCTATCCTCCGGGACAGACAATATAGAAAGCACAGATACGCAGTATTTT
>TRBD2|TRBV9|many|TRBJ2-3
CASSVASGGAGDTQYF
TGTGCCAGCAGCGTAGCCAGCGGGGGGGCCGGAGATACGCAGTATTTT
>NA|TRBV9|few|TRBJ2-2
CASSAPMFGELFF
TGTGCCAGCAGCGCTCCCATGTTCGGGGAGCTGTTTTTT
>TRBD2|TRBV4-1|few|TRBJ2-7
CASSQDGGSSYEQYF
TGCGCCAGCAGCCAAGATGGCGGGAGCTCCTACGAGCAGTACTTC
>TRBD1|TRBV7-9|NA|TRBJ2-7
CASSFDGTGGYEQYF
TGTGCCAGCAGCTTCGACGGGACAGGGGGCTACGAGCAGTACTTC
>NA|TRBV20-1|NA|TRBJ1-5
CSARGGAPGFQPQHF
TGCAGTGCTAGGGGGGGGGCCCCTGGGTTTCAGCCCCAGCATTTT
>NA|TRBV7-3|few|TRBJ2-2
CASSPTHGSGELFF
TGTGCCAGCAGCCCCACTCACGGGTCCGGGGAGCTGTTTTTT
>TRBD2|TRBV10-3|few|TRBJ2-3
CAISDPPGTSGSTDTQYF
TGTGCCATCAGTGACCCCCCGGGGACTAGCGGGAGCACAGATACGCAGTATTTT
>NA|TRBV29-1|few|TRBJ2-5
CSVEDPTWETQYF
TGCAGCGTTGAAGATCCCACGTGGGAGACCCAGTACTTC
>NA|TRBV12-3/TRBV12-4|NA|TRBJ2-2
CASSLEWPSPGELFF
TGTGCCAGCAGTTTAGAATGGCCCTCACCGGGGGAGCTGTTTTTT
>NA|TRBV28|NA|TRBJ2-7
CASSLAGTGVTYEQYF
TGTGCCAGCAGTTTAGCCGGGACGGGAGTTACCTACGAGCAGTACTTC
>NA|TRBV6-5|NA|TRBJ2-3
CASSYFGGSGTDTQYF
TGTGCCAGCAGTTACTTCGGGGGCTCGGGCACAGATACGCAGTATTTT
>NA|TRBV27|NA|TRBJ1-5
CASSLEGIQPQHF
TGTGCCAGCAGTTTAGAGGGCATTCAGCCCCAGCATTTT
>TRBD2|TRBV2|few|TRBJ2-1
CASSAGLASYNEQFF
TGTGCCAGCAGTGCCGGACTAGCGAGTTACAATGAGCAGTTCTTC
>TRBD2|TRBV2|few|TRBJ2-1
CASSDTSGGNEQFF
TGTGCCAGCAGTGATACCTCCGGGGGGAATGAGCAGTTCTTC
>TRBD2|TRBV20-1|few|TRBJ2-2
CSATRLAGTGELFF
TGCAGTGCTACTCGACTAGCGGGCACCGGGGAGCTGTTTTTT
>TRBD2|TRBV9|NA|TRBJ2-5
CASSVGLAGGHETQYF
TGTGCCAGCAGCGTAGGACTAGCGGGGGGGCATGAGACCCAGTACTTC
>NA|TRBV7-8|NA|TRBJ2-7
CASSLEAGSLYEQYF
TGTGCCAGCAGCTTAGAGGCAGGAAGTCTCTACGAGCAGTACTTC
>TRBD1|TRBV29-1|NA|TRBJ2-7
CSVLTGSGEQYF
TGCAGCGTTCTGACAGGGTCCGGGGAGCAGTACTTC
>NA|TRBV6-1|NA|TRBJ1-5
CASSLKTPGAGQPQHF
TGTGCCAGCAGCCTAAAAACGCCGGGGGCGGGTCAGCCCCAGCATTTT
>NA|TRBV29-1|NA|TRBJ2-1
CSVEEISGYYNEQFF
TGCAGCGTTGAAGAGATATCGGGCTACTACAATGAGCAGTTCTTC
>NA|TRBV6-5|NA|TRBJ1-1
CASSYTDRGSTEAFF
TGTGCCAGCAGTTACACCGATCGGGGGAGCACTGAAGCTTTCTTT
>NA|TRBV20-1|NA|TRBJ2-7
CSANGIGTHPYEEYF
TGCAGTGCTAATGGTATCGGAACCCACCCCTACGAGGAGTACTTC
>TRBD2|TRBV7-9|NA|TRBJ2-1
CASKPGGPYNEQFF
TGTGCCAGCAAACCGGGGGGACCCTACAATGAGCAGTTCTTC
>NA|TRBV20-1|few|TRBJ1-3
CSARGVPGNTIYF
TGCAGTGCTAGAGGGGTTCCCGGAAACACCATATATTTT
>NA|TRBV6-2/TRBV6-3|few|TRBJ2-1
CASSSGVGNEQFF
TGTGCCAGCAGTTCGGGGGTAGGGAATGAGCAGTTCTTC
>TRBD2|TRBV2|NA|TRBJ2-3
CASAGLAGADTQYF
TGTGCCAGCGCTGGACTAGCGGGGGCAGATACGCAGTATTTT
>NA|TRBV25-1|few|TRBJ2-3
CASSGMRLGSTDTQYF
TGTGCCAGCAGTGGTATGAGGTTAGGTAGCACAGATACGCAGTATTTT
>TRBD1|TRBV12-3/TRBV12-4|many|TRBJ2-5
CASSRDRVQETQYF
TGTGCCAGCAGTCGTGACAGGGTCCAAGAGACCCAGTACTTC
>TRBD1|TRBV4-2|few|TRBJ2-1
CASSQGQGVNEQFF
TGTGCCAGCAGCCAAGGACAGGGCGTAAATGAGCAGTTCTTC
>TRBD2|TRBV20-1|NA|TRBJ2-3
CSARDLASGGTNSDDTQYF
TGCAGTGCTAGAGATCTGGCTAGCGGGGGGACGAACTCCGATGATACGCAGTATTTT
>NA|TRBV12-3/TRBV12-4|NA|TRBJ2-7
CASSFPGDGEEQYF
TGTGCCAGCAGTTTCCCCGGGGACGGTGAGGAGCAGTACTTC